This T cell receptor (beta chain) appears in the sequencing data of a study of T cells in Graves' hyperthyroidism and ophthalmopathy. This CDR3 is built from 17 residues. Germline V lookup: CDR1 SEHNR, CDR2 FQNEAQ (reference sequence). The junction had 9 bases not matched to a gene; V was cut back by 5 bases and J by 3 bases. Study outcomes and limitations: Clonotypes that were expanded in thyroid above 0.001 mostly appeared in blood too.

No progression to ophthalmopathy during 18 months of follow-up defined stable disease. The hyperthyroidism patients had all been newly diagnosed, and their disease duration was under 2 months. Their ages ranged from 18 to 65 years. Out of roughly 10 ml of fresh peripheral blood came the PBMCs. There are a few counts of this clonotype. What it binds is unknown. Amplification yielded TCR beta CDR3 regions, with RNA transcripts as the source. During a first-round RT-PCR of the TCR CDR3, the HTBI primer set was used. TCRdb recomputed calls from the multiplex PCR reads with MiXCR, one row per CDR3 protein. The sample yields about 590,000 distinct CDR3 sequences, 15% to 17% seen once.

Specimen: blood. The chain combines TRBV7-9 with TRBJ2-2; 10 bases line up with TRBD2. This sequence was found in a woman in her 30s with Graves' hyperthyroidism. CDR3 sequence (DNA): TGTGCCAGCAGCCCAAGGACTAGCGGTCCCTACACCGGGGAGCTGTTTTTT. Amino acids: CASSPRTSGPYTGELFF.